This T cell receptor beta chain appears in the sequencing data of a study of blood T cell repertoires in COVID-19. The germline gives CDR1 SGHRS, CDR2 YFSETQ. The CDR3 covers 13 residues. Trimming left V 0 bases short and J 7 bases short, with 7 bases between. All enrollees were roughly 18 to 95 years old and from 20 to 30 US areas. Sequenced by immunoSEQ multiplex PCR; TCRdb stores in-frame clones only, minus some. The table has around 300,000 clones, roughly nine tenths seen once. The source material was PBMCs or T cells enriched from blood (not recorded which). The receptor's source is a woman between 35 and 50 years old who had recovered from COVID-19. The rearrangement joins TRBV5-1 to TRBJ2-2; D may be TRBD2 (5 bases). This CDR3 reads CASSLARDGELFF. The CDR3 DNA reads TGCGCCAGCAGCTTGGCACGGGACGGGGAGCTGTTTTTT.